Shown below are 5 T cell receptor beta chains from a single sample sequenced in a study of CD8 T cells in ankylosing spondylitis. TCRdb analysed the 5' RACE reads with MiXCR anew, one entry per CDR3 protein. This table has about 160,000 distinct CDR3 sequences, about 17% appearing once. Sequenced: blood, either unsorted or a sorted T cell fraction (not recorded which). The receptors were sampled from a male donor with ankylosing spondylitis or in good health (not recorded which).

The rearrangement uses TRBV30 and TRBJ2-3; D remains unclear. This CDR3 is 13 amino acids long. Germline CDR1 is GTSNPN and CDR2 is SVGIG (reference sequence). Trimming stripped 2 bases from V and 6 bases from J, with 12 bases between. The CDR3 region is CAWSFYRGDTQYF. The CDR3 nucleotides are TGTGCCTGGAGTTTTTATCGTGGGGATACGCAGTATTTT.

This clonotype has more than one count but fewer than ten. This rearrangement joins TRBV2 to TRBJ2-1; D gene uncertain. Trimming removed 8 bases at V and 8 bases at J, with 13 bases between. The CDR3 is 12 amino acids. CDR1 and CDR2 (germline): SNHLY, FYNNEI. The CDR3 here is CASPRSEDEQFF. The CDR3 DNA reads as TGTGCCAGCCCCCGATCTGAGGATGAGCAGTTCTTC.

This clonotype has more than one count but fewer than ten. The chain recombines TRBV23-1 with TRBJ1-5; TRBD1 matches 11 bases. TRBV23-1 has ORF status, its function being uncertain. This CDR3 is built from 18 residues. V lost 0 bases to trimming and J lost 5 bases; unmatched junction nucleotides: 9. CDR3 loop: CASSQSAGQGAKYQPQHF. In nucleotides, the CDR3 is TGCGCCAGCAGTCAATCAGCCGGACAGGGGGCTAAGTATCAGCCCCAGCATTTT.

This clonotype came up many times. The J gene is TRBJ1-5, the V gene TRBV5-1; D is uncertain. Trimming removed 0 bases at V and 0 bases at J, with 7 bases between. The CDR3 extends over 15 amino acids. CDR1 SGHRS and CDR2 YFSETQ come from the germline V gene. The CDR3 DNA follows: TGCGCCAGCAGCTTGGACGGATATAGCAATCAGCCCCAGCATTTT. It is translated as CASSLDGYSNQPQHF.

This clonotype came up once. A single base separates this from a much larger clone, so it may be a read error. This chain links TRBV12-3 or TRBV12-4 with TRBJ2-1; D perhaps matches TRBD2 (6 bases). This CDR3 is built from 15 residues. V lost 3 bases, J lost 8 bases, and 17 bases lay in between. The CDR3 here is CASSLANGSSDEQFF. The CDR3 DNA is TGTGCCAGCAGTTTGGCTAACGGGAGTTCGGATGAGCAGTTCTTC.